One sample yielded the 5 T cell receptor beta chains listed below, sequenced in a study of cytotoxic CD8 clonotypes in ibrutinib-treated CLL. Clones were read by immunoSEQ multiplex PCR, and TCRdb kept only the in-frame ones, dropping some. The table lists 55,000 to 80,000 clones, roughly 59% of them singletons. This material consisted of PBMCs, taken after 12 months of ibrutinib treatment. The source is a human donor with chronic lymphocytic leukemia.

DNA for the CDR3: TGTGCCAGCAGTTCAGCGCGTAAGGCCCAGCATTTT. Translated: CASSSARKAQHF. The V call is TRBV28, the J call TRBJ1-5; D not resolved. The CDR3 extends over 12 amino acids. CDR1 and CDR2 (germline): MDHEN, SYDVKM. V lost 4 bases, J lost 11 bases, and 12 bases lay in between.

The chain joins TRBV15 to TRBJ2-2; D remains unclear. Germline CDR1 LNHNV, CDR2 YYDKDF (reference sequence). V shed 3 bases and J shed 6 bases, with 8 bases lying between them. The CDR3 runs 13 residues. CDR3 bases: TGTGCCACCAGCAGTAAGATAGCCGGGGAGCTGTTTTTT. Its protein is CATSSKIAGELFF.

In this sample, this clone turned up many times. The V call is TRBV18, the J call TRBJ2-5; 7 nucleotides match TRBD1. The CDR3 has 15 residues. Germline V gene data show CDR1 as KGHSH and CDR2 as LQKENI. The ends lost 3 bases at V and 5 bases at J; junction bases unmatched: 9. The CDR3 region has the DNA TGTGCCAGCTCACCGAGGACAGGTTTTACGGAGACCCAGTACTTC. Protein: CASSPRTGFTETQYF.

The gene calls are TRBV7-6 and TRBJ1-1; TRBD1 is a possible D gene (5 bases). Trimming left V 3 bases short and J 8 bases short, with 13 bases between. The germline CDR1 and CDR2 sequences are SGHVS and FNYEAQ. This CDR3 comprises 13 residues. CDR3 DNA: TGTGCCAGCAGCTTTTTCAGGGCACAAGAAGCTTTCTTT. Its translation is CASSFFRAQEAFF.

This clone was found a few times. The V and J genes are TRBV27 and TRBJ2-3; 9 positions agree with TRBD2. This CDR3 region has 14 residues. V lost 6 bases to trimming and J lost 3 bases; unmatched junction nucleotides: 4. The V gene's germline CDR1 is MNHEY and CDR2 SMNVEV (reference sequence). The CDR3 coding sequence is TGTGCCAGCAGCTGGACTAGCGTAACAGATACGCAGTATTTT. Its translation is CASSWTSVTDTQYF.